This record looks at one T cell receptor beta chain sequence and its context. Its cognate antigen is unknown. The sample is drawn from a study of shared clonotypes between healthy human individuals. Overall study context: The plates for each donor numbered three CD4 naive, three CD4 memory, two CD8 naive and one CD8 memory. Whole-study results and caveats: It was expected that sequencing depth would affect clonotype sharing among donors. Generally, estimated richness proved larger in naive subsets than it did in memory subsets.

Original data processing: Sequence data from immunoSEQ were junction-only and lacked quality scores; consequently, filtering differed. The data were produced by immunoSEQ multiplex PCR, yet TCRdb's version contains in-frame clones alone and is incomplete. From that table come the V and J calls and clone size; the DNA was used to work out D and trimming. The sample shows 550,000 to 750,000 clones, over 95% of them seen only once. CD45RO negativity and positive selection for CCR7 defined naive CD8 cells, a population that excluded terminally differentiated effector memory CD45RA+ cells. This CDR3 is built from 12 residues. Trimming removed 6 bases from V and 7 bases from J, with 10 bases in between. CDR1 and CDR2 (germline): MNHEY, SVGAGI.

The chain is built from TRBV6-5 and TRBJ1-5; the D is unclear. Sequenced: naive CD8+ T cells sorted from blood. The TCR was taken from a woman in her twenties or thirties in good health. Here the CDR3 DNA reads TGTGCCAGCAGCCACCTGGGACAGCCCCAGCATTTT. It translates to CASSHLGQPQHF.